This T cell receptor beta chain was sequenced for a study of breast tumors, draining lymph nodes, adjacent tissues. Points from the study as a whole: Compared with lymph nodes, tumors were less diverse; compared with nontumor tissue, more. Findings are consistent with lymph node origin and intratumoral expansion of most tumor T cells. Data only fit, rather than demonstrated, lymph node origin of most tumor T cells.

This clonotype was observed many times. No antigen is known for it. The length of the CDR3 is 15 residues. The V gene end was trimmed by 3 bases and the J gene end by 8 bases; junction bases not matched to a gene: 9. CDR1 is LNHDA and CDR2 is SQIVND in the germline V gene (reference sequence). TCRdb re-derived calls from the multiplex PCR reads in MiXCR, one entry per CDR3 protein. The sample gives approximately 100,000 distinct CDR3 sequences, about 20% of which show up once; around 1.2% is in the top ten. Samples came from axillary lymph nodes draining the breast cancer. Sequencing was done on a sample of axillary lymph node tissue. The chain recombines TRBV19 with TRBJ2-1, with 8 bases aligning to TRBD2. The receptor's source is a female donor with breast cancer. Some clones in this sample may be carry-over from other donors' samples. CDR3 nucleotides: TGTGCCAGTAGTATGGGAGCGGGAGATCGGGATGAGCAGTTCTTC. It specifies CASSMGAGDRDEQFF.